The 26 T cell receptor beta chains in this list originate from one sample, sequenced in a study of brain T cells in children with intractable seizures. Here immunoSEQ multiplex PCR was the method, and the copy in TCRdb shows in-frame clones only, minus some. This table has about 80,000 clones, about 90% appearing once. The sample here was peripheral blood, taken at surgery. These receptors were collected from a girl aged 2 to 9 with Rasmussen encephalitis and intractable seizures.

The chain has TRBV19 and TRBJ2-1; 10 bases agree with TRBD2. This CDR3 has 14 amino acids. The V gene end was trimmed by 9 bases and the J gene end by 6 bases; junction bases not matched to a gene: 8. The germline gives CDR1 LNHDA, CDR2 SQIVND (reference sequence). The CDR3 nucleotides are TGTGCCAGCCTAGCGGGAGATCTAGGCAATGAGCAGTTCTTC. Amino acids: CASLAGDLGNEQFF.

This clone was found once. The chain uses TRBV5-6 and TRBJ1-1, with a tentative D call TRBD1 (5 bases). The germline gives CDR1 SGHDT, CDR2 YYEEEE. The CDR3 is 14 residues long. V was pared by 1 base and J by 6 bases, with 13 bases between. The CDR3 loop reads CASSLNNQGAEAFF. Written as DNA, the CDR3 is TGTGCCAGCAGCTTGAATAACCAAGGGGCTGAAGCTTTCTTT.

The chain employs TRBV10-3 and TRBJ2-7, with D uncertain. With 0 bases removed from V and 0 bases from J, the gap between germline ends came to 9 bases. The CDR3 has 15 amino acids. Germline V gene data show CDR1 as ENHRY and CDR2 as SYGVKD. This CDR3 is CAISESATSSYEQYF. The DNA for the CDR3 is TGTGCCATCAGTGAGTCCGCGACGTCCTCCTACGAGCAGTACTTC.

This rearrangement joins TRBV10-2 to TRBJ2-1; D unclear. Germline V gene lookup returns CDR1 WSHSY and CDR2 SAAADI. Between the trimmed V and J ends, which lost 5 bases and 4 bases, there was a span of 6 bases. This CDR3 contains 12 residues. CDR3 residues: CASSRMYNEQFF. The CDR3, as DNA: TGCGCCAGCAGTCGGATGTACAATGAGCAGTTCTTC.

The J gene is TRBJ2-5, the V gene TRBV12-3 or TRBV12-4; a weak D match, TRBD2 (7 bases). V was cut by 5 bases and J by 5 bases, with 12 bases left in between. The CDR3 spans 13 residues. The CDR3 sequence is CASSMGGRETQYF. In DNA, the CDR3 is TGTGCCAGCAGTATGGGGGGGCGGGAGACCCAGTACTTC.

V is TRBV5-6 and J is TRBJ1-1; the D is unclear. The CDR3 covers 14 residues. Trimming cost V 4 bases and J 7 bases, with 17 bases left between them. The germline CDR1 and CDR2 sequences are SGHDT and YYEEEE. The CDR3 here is CASSLPKRHVEAFF. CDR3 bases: TGTGCCAGCAGCCTCCCTAAACGACACGTTGAAGCTTTCTTT.

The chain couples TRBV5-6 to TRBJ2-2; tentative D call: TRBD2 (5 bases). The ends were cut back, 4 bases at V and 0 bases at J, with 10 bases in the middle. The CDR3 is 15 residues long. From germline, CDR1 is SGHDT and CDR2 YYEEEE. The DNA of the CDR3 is TGTGCCAGCAGCCGCCGGCGGGCGAACACCGGGGAGCTGTTTTTT. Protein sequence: CASSRRRANTGELFF.

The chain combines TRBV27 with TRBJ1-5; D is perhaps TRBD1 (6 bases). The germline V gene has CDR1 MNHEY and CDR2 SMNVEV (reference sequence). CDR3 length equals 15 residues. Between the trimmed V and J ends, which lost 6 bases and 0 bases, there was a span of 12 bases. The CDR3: CASRTTGNSNQPQHF. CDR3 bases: TGTGCCAGCAGAACCACAGGGAATAGCAATCAGCCCCAGCATTTT.

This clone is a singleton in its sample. The CDR3 DNA sequence: TGTGCCAGCTCACGCCGGGGGCTACAGAGAAATAATTCACCCCTCCACTTT. Encoded protein: CASSRRGLQRNNSPLHF. This rearrangement joins TRBV18 to TRBJ1-6; D perhaps matches TRBD1 (6 bases). CDR1 and CDR2 (germline): KGHSH, LQKENI. V was cut by 4 bases and J by 5 bases, with 18 bases left in between. This CDR3 contains 17 residues.

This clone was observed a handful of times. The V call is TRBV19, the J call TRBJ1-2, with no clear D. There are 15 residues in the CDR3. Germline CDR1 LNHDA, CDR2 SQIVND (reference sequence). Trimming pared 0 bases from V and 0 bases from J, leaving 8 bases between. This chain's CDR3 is CASSIEPGANYGYTF. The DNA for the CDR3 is TGTGCCAGTAGTATAGAACCGGGAGCTAACTATGGCTACACCTTC.

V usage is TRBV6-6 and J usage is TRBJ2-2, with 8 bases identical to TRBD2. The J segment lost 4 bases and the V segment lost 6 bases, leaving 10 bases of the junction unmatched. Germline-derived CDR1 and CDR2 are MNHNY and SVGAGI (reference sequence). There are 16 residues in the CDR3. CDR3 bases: TGTGCCAGCAGAAATCAGCGGGAGTTCGGCACCGGGGAGCTGTTTTTT. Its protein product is CASRNQREFGTGELFF.

The DNA for the CDR3 is TGTGCCTGGAGTGTACTGTCGGGGCTAGCGGGACTCTACAATGAGCAGTTCTTC. It specifies CAWSVLSGLAGLYNEQFF. The rearrangement joins TRBV30 to TRBJ2-1, with 9 bases fitting TRBD2. The ends lost 0 bases at V and 3 bases at J; junction bases unmatched: 12. CDR1 and CDR2 from the germline V gene are GTSNPN and SVGIG (reference sequence). This CDR3 is 18 amino acids long.

The CDR3 nucleotides read TGTGCCTGGAGTGTTACGGGGGCGCCGATCGGGGAGCTGTTTTTT. It specifies CAWSVTGAPIGELFF. This chain joins TRBV30 and TRBJ2-2; D possibly matches TRBD1 or TRBD2 (6 bases each). CDR3 length equals 15 residues. The V gene lost 0 bases and the J gene lost 7 bases, with 15 bases spanning the gap. Germline lookup yields CDR1 GTSNPN and CDR2 SVGIG (reference sequence).

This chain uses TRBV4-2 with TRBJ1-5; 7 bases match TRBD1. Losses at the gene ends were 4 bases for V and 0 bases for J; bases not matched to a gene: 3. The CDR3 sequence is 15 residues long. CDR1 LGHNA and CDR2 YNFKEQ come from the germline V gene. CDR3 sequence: CASSPQGYSNQPQHF. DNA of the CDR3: TGTGCCAGCAGCCCACAGGGGTATAGCAATCAGCCCCAGCATTTT.

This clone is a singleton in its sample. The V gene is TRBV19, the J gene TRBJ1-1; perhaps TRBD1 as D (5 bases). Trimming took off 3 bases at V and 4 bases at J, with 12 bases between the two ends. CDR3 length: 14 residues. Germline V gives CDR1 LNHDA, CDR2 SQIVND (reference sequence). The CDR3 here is CASSMLAGITEAFF. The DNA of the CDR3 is TGTGCCAGTAGTATGCTGGCAGGGATCACTGAAGCTTTCTTT.

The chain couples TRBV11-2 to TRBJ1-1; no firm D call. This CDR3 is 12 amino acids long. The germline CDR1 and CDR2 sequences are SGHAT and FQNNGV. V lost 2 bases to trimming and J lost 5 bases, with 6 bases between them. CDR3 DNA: TGTGCCAGCAGCTTACGGGGAACTGAAGCTTTCTTT. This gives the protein CASSLRGTEAFF.

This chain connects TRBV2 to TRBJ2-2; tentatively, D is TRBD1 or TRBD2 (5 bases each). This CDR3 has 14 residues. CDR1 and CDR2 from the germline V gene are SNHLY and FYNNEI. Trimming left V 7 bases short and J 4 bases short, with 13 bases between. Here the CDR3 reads CASKGIGSTGELFF. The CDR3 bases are TGTGCCAGCAAGGGGATAGGGAGCACCGGGGAGCTGTTTTTT.

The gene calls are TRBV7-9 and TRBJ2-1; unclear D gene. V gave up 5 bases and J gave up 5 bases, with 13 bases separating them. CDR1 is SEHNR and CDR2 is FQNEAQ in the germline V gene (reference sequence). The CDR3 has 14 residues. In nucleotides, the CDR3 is TGTGCCAGCAGCGCTCGAGGCTCGGACAATGAGCAGTTCTTC. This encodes CASSARGSDNEQFF.

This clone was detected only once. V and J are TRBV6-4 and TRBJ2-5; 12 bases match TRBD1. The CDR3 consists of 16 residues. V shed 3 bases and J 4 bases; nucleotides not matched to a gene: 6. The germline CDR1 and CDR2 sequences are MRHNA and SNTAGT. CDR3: CASSETRDRGPETQYF. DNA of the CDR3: TGTGCCAGCAGTGAAACCCGGGACAGGGGGCCAGAGACCCAGTACTTC.

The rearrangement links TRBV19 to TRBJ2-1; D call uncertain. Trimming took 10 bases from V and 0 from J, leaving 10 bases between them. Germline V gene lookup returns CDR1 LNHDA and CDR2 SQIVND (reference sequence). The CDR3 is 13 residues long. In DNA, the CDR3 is TGTGCCACTGCCTTAAGCTCCTACAATGAGCAGTTCTTC. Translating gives CATALSSYNEQFF.

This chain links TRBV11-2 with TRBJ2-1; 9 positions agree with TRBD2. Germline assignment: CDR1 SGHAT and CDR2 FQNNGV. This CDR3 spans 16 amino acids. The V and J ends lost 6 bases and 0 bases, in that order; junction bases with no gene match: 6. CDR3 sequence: CASRHYSGSSYNEQFF. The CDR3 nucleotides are TGTGCCAGCAGGCACTATAGCGGGAGCTCCTACAATGAGCAGTTCTTC.

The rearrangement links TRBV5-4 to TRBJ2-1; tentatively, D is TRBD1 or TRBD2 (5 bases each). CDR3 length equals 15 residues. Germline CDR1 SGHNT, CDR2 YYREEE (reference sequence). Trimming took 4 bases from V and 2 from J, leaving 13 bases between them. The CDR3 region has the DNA TGTGCCAGCAGCCCTGGGGGAGTAACCTACAATGAGCAGTTCTTC. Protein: CASSPGGVTYNEQFF. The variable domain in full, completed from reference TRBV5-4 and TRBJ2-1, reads ETGVTQSPTHLIKTRGQQVTLRCSSQSGHNTVSWYQQALGQGPQFIFQYYREEENGRGNFPPRFSGLQFPNYSSELNVNALELDDSALYLCASSPGGVTYNEQFFGPGTRLTVL.

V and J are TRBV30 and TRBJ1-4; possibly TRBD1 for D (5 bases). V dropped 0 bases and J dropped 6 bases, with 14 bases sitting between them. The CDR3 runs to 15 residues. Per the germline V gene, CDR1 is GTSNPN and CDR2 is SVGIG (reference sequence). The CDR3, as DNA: TGTGCCTGGAGTGTATCGGGGCAGGGATATGAAAAACTGTTTTTT. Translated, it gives CAWSVSGQGYEKLFF. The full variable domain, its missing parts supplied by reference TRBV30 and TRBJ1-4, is SQTIHQWPATLVQPVGSPLSLECTVEGTSNPNLYWYRQAAGRGLQLLFYSVGIGQISSEVPQNLSASRPQDRQFILSSKKLLLSDSGFYLCAWSVSGQGYEKLFFGSGTQLSVL.

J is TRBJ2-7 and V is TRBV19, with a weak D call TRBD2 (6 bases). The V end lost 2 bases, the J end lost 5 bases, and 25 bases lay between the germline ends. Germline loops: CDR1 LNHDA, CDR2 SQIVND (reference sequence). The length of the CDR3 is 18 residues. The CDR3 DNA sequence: TGTGCCAGTAGTATACTGCGGGAAAAACATAGCATGGTCCACGAGCAGTACTTC. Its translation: CASSILREKHSMVHEQYF. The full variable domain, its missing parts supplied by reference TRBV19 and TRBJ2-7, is DGGITQSPKYLFRKEGQNVTLSCEQNLNHDAMYWYRQDPGQGLRLIYYSQIVNDFQKGDIAEGYSVSREKKESFPLTVTSAQKNPTAFYLCASSILREKHSMVHEQYFGPGTRLTVT.

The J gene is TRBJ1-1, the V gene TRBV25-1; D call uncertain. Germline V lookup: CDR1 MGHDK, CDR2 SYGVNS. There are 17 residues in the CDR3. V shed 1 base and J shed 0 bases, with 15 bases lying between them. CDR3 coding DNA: TGTGCCAGCAGTGAATTGTCCTTTCCGGCCATGAACACTGAAGCTTTCTTT. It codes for CASSELSFPAMNTEAFF.

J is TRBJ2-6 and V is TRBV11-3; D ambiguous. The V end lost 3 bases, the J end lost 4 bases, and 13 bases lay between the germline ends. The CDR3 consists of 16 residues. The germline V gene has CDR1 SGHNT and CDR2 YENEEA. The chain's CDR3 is CASSLVVGPGANVLTF. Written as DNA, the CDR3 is TGTGCCAGCAGCTTGGTCGTAGGGCCCGGGGCCAACGTCCTGACTTTC.